The T cell receptor (beta chain) described here comes from a study of post-analysis software for immune sequencing data. Study-wide results and limits: A handful of TRBV segments were significantly more frequent in patients than in controls. TRBV5-6, TRBV5-1 and TRBV20-1 were among these segments. A significant reduction in normalized Chao1 diversity was observed in multiple sclerosis patients versus controls.

Looked up from germline, CDR1 is MNHNY and CDR2 is SVGAGI (reference sequence). Trimming removed 2 bases from V and 8 bases from J; junction bases left unmatched: 14. The CDR3 has 16 residues. Regarding this clonotype: The antigen is unknown.

Unique molecular identifiers were built into the TCR beta cDNA libraries. From about 1 to 10 million T cells, roughly 540,000 cDNA molecules were obtained. TCRdb itself ran the PCR reads through MiXCR, one entry per CDR3 protein. Of approximately 570,000 distinct CDR3 sequences detected, about 40% appear once; the ten largest clones hold about 1.8%. This chain connects TRBV6-6 to TRBJ1-2, with 7 bases lining up with TRBD1. The TCR originated in a girl aged 10 to 17 with multiple sclerosis. The sample comprised blood. The CDR3 sequence: CASSYGGEQGIGGYTF. DNA of the CDR3: TGTGCCAGCAGTTACGGGGGGGAACAGGGGATAGGCGGCTACACCTTC.